The 22 T cell receptor beta chains given below trace back to one sample, sequenced in a study of Ad26.COV2.S vaccination and SARS-CoV-2 variants. Profiled with immunoSEQ multiplex PCR; TCRdb holds only in-frame clones, not every one. The sample shows a few hundred thousand clones, approximately 89% of them seen only once. Treatment defined: approximately 18 received Ad26.COV2.S at low or high dose, single or two shots; roughly five received placebo; per-sample allocation not given. The investigators took samples on day 63 after the first vaccine or placebo injection. The specimen comprised peripheral blood, sampled in a trial of Ad26.COV2.S vaccine versus placebo. The receptors were gathered from a person between 18 and 65 years old who received the Ad26.COV2.S COVID-19 vaccine or a placebo.

V is TRBV5-1 and J is TRBJ2-1; weak D call: TRBD1 (5 bases). In germline, CDR1 is SGHRS, CDR2 YFSETQ. V lost 1 base, J lost 6 bases, and 17 bases lay in between. The CDR3 covers 16 residues. The CDR3 spells CASSLMPQGAFNEQFF. The DNA for the CDR3 is TGCGCCAGCAGCTTGATGCCCCAGGGCGCCTTCAATGAGCAGTTCTTC. Full variable domain (remainder filled in from reference TRBV5-1 and TRBJ2-1): KAGVTQTPRYLIKTRGQQVTLSCSPISGHRSVSWYQQTPGQGLQFLFEYFSETQRNKGNFPGRFSGRQFSNSRSEMNVSTLELGDSALYLCASSLMPQGAFNEQFFGPGTRLTVL.

V and J are TRBV12-3 or TRBV12-4 and TRBJ1-4; D is possibly TRBD1 (5 bases). Trimming took 1 base from V and 8 from J, leaving 8 bases between them. This CDR3 is 13 amino acids long. The CDR3 protein is CASSLDRSEKLFF. DNA of the CDR3: TGTGCCAGCAGTTTAGACAGGTCCGAAAAACTGTTTTTT.

The V and J genes are TRBV2 and TRBJ1-5; D is ambiguous. Germline assignment: CDR1 SNHLY and CDR2 FYNNEI. This CDR3 is 15 amino acids long. The V end was cut by 1 base, the J end by 3 bases, with 10 bases between. The CDR3 sequence is CASSEEGTANQPQHF. The CDR3 nucleotides read TGTGCCAGCAGTGAAGAAGGAACAGCCAATCAGCCCCAGCATTTT.

The chain uses TRBV27 and TRBJ1-4; maybe TRBD1 (5 bases). The CDR3 has 16 amino acids. V shed 8 bases and J shed 8 bases, with 24 bases lying between them. Germline V gene data show CDR1 as MNHEY and CDR2 as SMNVEV (reference sequence). The CDR3 loop is CASGSYGGRAWEKLFF. For the CDR3, the DNA is TGTGCCAGCGGTAGTTATGGGGGAAGGGCTTGGGAAAAACTGTTTTTT.

Comments on this clone: A junction boundary mismatches the germline segment, possibly from a read error. The J gene is TRBJ1-1, the V gene TRBV2; a weak D match, TRBD1 (5 bases). This CDR3 is 14 amino acids long. Germline assignment: CDR1 SNHLY and CDR2 FYNNEI. The CDR3 loop reads CASDDRFLNAEAFF. Written as DNA, the CDR3 is TGTGCCAGCGACGACAGATTCTTGAACGCTGAAGCTTTCTTT.

The chain uses TRBV27 and TRBJ1-3; D not certain. V was cut by 6 bases and J by 0 bases, with 15 bases left in between. This CDR3 has 16 residues. Germline CDR1 is MNHEY and CDR2 is SMNVEV (reference sequence). The CDR3 protein is CASSRRHRNSGNTIYF. The CDR3 bases are TGTGCCAGCAGCCGTAGGCACCGAAACTCTGGAAACACCATATATTTT.

J is TRBJ1-1 and V is TRBV10-1, with no clear D. V gave up 8 bases and J gave up 2 bases, with 12 bases separating them. Germline CDR1 and CDR2: WNHNN and SYGVQD (reference sequence). The CDR3 has 13 residues. CDR3 region: CASRKRDNTEAFF. DNA for the CDR3: TGCGCCAGCCGAAAGAGGGATAACACTGAAGCTTTCTTT.

This chain joins TRBV4-1 and TRBJ2-1; 9 positions match TRBD1. The J segment lost 0 bases and the V segment lost 4 bases, leaving 4 bases of the junction unmatched. This CDR3 has 16 amino acids. In germline, CDR1 is MGHRA, CDR2 YSYEKL. CDR3 coding DNA: TGCGCCAGCAGCCCAGGGACAGGGAGCTCCTACAATGAGCAGTTCTTC. This translates into CASSPGTGSSYNEQFF.

This clone was seen more than once but under ten times. The rearrangement uses TRBV19 and TRBJ2-2, with D tentatively TRBD1 or TRBD2 (5 bases each). Germline CDR1 reads LNHDA; CDR2 reads SQIVND (reference sequence). CDR3 length equals 15 residues. Trimming stripped 5 bases from V and 6 bases from J, with 16 bases between. Here the CDR3 DNA reads TGTGCCAGTAGTCGCCGGGGCCTAGAGGCCGGGGAGCTGTTTTTT. As protein: CASSRRGLEAGELFF.

This chain joins TRBV10-3 and TRBJ1-1, with 7 positions matching TRBD1. CDR3 length: 14 residues. V dropped 4 bases and J dropped 5; count of bases not matched to a gene: 7. The V gene's germline CDR1 is ENHRY and CDR2 SYGVKD. The CDR3 nucleotides read TGTGCCATCAGTGGTAACAGGGGAAGAACTGAAGCTTTCTTT. Translating it yields CAISGNRGRTEAFF.

This chain links TRBV14 with TRBJ1-3, with 9 nucleotides matching TRBD1. Germline trimming cut 3 bases from V and 4 bases from J; bases unmatched to any gene: 10. Germline V lookup: CDR1 SGHDN, CDR2 FVKESK. The CDR3 sequence is 17 residues long. CDR3 loop: CASSHLGTGFGGNTIYF. CDR3 coding DNA: TGTGCCAGCAGCCATTTAGGGACAGGGTTCGGCGGAAACACCATATATTTT.

The gene calls are TRBV30 and TRBJ1-1; possible D gene TRBD1, 5 bases. The CDR3 spans 13 residues. V was pared by 3 bases and J by 5 bases, with 13 bases between. CDR1 GTSNPN and CDR2 SVGIG come from the germline V gene (reference sequence). CDR3: CAWSRVKGTEAFF. The CDR3 DNA reads as TGTGCCTGGAGCCGGGTTAAGGGGACTGAAGCTTTCTTT.

This chain uses TRBV30 with TRBJ1-2, with D uncertain. V was trimmed by 6 bases and J by 5 bases, leaving 19 bases between them. The CDR3 extends over 14 amino acids. The V gene's germline CDR1 is GTSNPN and CDR2 SVGIG (reference sequence). The CDR3 DNA is TGTGCCTGTACGACTCGTATTGGTGGATATGGCTACACCTTC. Its protein is CACTTRIGGYGYTF.

The sample holds a few counts of this clone. V is TRBV5-1 and J is TRBJ2-7; 7 bases match TRBD1. V shed 5 bases, J shed 2 bases, and the junction held 13 bases outside the gene matches. CDR3 size: 16 residues. Per the germline V gene, CDR1 is SGHRS and CDR2 is YFSETQ. The DNA of the CDR3 is TGCGCCAGCAGGGAAGTGCCGGGACAGATAACCTACGAGCAGTACTTC. Protein: CASREVPGQITYEQYF.

V and J are TRBV27 and TRBJ2-5, with 7 bases aligning to TRBD1. The CDR3 length is 14 residues. With 5 bases clipped from V and 4 bases from J, the junction kept 7 bases outside the gene matches. Per the germline V gene, CDR1 is MNHEY and CDR2 is SMNVEV (reference sequence). The CDR3 DNA sequence: TGTGCCAGCAGTCCGCAGGGGGTCCGAGAGACCCAGTACTTC. This translates into CASSPQGVRETQYF.

The chain joins TRBV4-2 to TRBJ2-7, with 7 bases lining up with TRBD2. Germline trimming cut 0 bases from V and 0 bases from J; bases unmatched to any gene: 2. Germline CDR1 reads LGHNA; CDR2 reads YNFKEQ. CDR3 size: 15 residues. The CDR3 nucleotides are TGTGCCAGCAGCCAAGAAGGCGGGAGCTCCTACGAGCAGTACTTC. It is translated as CASSQEGGSSYEQYF.

The chain couples TRBV18 to TRBJ2-2; TRBD1 agrees at 7 bases. Looked up from germline, CDR1 is KGHSH and CDR2 is LQKENI. The V gene end was trimmed by 3 bases and the J gene end by 4 bases; junction bases not matched to a gene: 8. This CDR3 region has 16 residues. CDR3 residues: CASSPRVSGGTGELFF. CDR3 DNA sequence: TGTGCCAGCTCACCGAGAGTTTCAGGGGGCACCGGGGAGCTGTTTTTT.

The chain carries TRBV6-5 and TRBJ1-4, with a possible D match to TRBD1 (6 bases). Trimming removed 6 bases from V and 10 bases from J, with 18 bases in between. Germline lookup yields CDR1 MNHEY and CDR2 SVGAGI. The CDR3 totals 14 residues. The CDR3 is CASSKSGAPGKLFF. In DNA, the CDR3 is TGTGCCAGCAGCAAATCGGGGGCCCCCGGAAAACTGTTTTTT.

The chain is built from TRBV7-9 and TRBJ2-7; D possibly corresponds to TRBD1 (6 bases). Trimming took off 6 bases at V and 2 bases at J, with 14 bases between the two ends. The CDR3 has 14 residues. Germline V CDR1 and CDR2: SEHNR, FQNEAQ (reference sequence). The CDR3 loop reads CASSIQQGPYEQYF. The CDR3 coding sequence is TGTGCCAGCAGTATCCAACAGGGACCCTACGAGCAGTACTTC.

This clone was observed a single time. The rearrangement joins TRBV6-5 to TRBJ2-2, with a possible D match to TRBD2 (5 bases). CDR1 and CDR2 from the germline V gene are MNHEY and SVGAGI. The CDR3 runs 15 residues. The V gene lost 5 bases and the J gene lost 3 bases, with 13 bases spanning the gap. CDR3 bases: TGTGCCAGCAGTAGTAGGACGGGATACACCGGGGAGCTGTTTTTT. Translating it yields CASSSRTGYTGELFF.

The sample holds one count of this clone. This sequence joins TRBV5-6 and TRBJ2-1; 10 bases agree with TRBD2. The V segment lost 3 bases and the J segment 6 bases; nucleotides outside the gene matches: 0. CDR1 and CDR2 from the germline V gene are SGHDT and YYEEEE. CDR3 length equals 13 residues. The CDR3 DNA sequence: TGTGCCAGCAGCTCTAGCGGGAGCAATGAGCAGTTCTTC. Translating gives CASSSSGSNEQFF.

The chain links TRBV18 to TRBJ2-2, with a tentative D call TRBD2 (6 bases). The CDR3 is 16 amino acids. Germline V gene data show CDR1 as KGHSH and CDR2 as LQKENI. Trimming took 6 bases from V and 1 from J, leaving 15 bases between them. This chain's CDR3 is CASSRSSVGNTGELFF. The CDR3 region has the DNA TGTGCCAGCTCCCGGTCTAGCGTGGGGAACACCGGGGAGCTGTTTTTT.